Presented here are 13 T cell receptor beta chains from one specimen sequenced in a study of regulatory T cells in long-lasting Graves disease. Libraries of TCR beta came from iRepertoire HTBI primers plus Arm-PCR of CDR3 regions. TCRdb processed the multiplex PCR reads anew with MiXCR; each CDR3 protein has one entry. The table lists roughly 220,000 distinct CDR3 sequences, around 20% of them singletons. Sample time point: newly diagnosed GD, antithyroid drugs for less than 3 months. Construction of the TCR library relied on RNA isolated from PBMCs. This specimen consisted of peripheral blood mononuclear cells (PBMCs), obtained at new diagnosis, from a patient treated with antithyroid drugs. The receptors here all came from a female donor with Graves disease.

This clonotype was seen a handful of times. The chain is built from TRBV6-1 and TRBJ2-7; 16 bases line up with TRBD2. The V gene's germline CDR1 is MNHNS and CDR2 SASEGT. There are 18 residues in the CDR3. Trimming at V came to 6 bases and at J to 4 bases, leaving 12 bases not matched to a gene. As DNA, the CDR3 is TGTGCCAGCAGCAAAACGGGGACTAGCGGGAGGGCCGGGTACGAGCAGTACTTC. It codes for CASSKTGTSGRAGYEQYF.

This clonotype has at least ten counts. The chain carries TRBV12-3 or TRBV12-4 and TRBJ1-1; TRBD1 matches at 9 bases. V shed 4 bases and J 3 bases; nucleotides not matched to a gene: 6. This CDR3 comprises 15 residues. In DNA form, the CDR3 reads TGTGCCAGCAGTTCGCCGGACAGGGGAGACACTGAAGCTTTCTTT. This encodes CASSSPDRGDTEAFF.

This clonotype was counted many times. This rearrangement joins TRBV27 to TRBJ2-2; TRBD2 aligns across 10 bases. With 4 bases clipped from V and 1 base from J, the junction kept 0 bases outside the gene matches. The CDR3 consists of 15 residues. Per germline, CDR1 MNHEY and CDR2 SMNVEV (reference sequence). CDR3 amino acids: CASSWTSGNTGELFF. CDR3 DNA sequence: TGTGCCAGCAGTTGGACTAGCGGGAACACCGGGGAGCTGTTTTTT.

Ten or more counts support this clonotype. DNA of the CDR3: TGTGCCAGCTCACCCGAGGCCCCAGGGAGCTCCTACGAGCAGTACTTC. This translates into CASSPEAPGSSYEQYF. The rearrangement links TRBV18 to TRBJ2-7; D is perhaps TRBD1 or TRBD2 (5 bases each). Trimming took 3 bases from V and 0 from J, leaving 15 bases between them. Germline lookup yields CDR1 KGHSH and CDR2 LQKENI. The CDR3 has 16 amino acids.

J is TRBJ2-3 and V is TRBV5-1; no definite D call. CDR1 and CDR2 (germline): SGHRS, YFSETQ. The CDR3 has 14 residues. Trimming removed 1 base from V and 0 bases from J, with 6 bases in between. The chain's CDR3 is CASSLMRSTDTQYF. The DNA of the CDR3 is TGCGCCAGCAGCTTGATGAGGAGCACAGATACGCAGTATTTT.

This clonotype showed up many times. The V gene is TRBV27, the J gene TRBJ2-1; the match to TRBD2 covers 7 bases. The V gene's germline CDR1 is MNHEY and CDR2 SMNVEV (reference sequence). This CDR3 has 14 residues. V was clipped by 2 bases and J by 9 bases; unmatched bases: 7. CDR3: CASSLSWERGEQFF. The CDR3 nucleotides read TGTGCCAGCAGTTTAAGTTGGGAGCGGGGTGAGCAGTTCTTC.

This clonotype was seen repeatedly, ten times or more. V usage is TRBV12-3 or TRBV12-4 and J usage is TRBJ2-7; D is unresolved. This CDR3 comprises 11 residues. V was trimmed by 2 bases and J by 5 bases, leaving 4 bases between them. The CDR3 sequence: CASSLTHEQYF. DNA for the CDR3: TGTGCCAGCAGTTTAACCCACGAGCAGTACTTC.

This clonotype was picked up many times. This CDR3 reads CASSRHTTNTGELFF. CDR3 sequence (DNA): TGTGCCAGCAGTCGGCATACAACGAACACCGGGGAGCTGTTTTTT. The V gene is TRBV12-3 or TRBV12-4, the J gene TRBJ2-2; no clear D. CDR3 length: 15 residues. V was clipped by 5 bases and J by 0 bases, with 10 bases between them.

The chain couples TRBV30 to TRBJ2-2; tentatively, D is TRBD1 or TRBD2 (6 bases each). Trimming took 4 bases from V and 6 from J, leaving 9 bases between them. The CDR3 is 12 residues long. CDR1 and CDR2 from the germline V gene are GTSNPN and SVGIG (reference sequence). CDR3 DNA: TGTGCCTGGAATAGGGGGGCCGGGGAGCTGTTTTTT. It encodes CAWNRGAGELFF. Full variable domain (outside the CDR3, taken from reference TRBV30 and TRBJ2-2): SQTIHQWPATLVQPVGSPLSLECTVEGTSNPNLYWYRQAAGRGLQLLFYSVGIGQISSEVPQNLSASRPQDRQFILSSKKLLLSDSGFYLCAWNRGAGELFFGEGSRLTVL.

This chain links TRBV7-2 with TRBJ1-4; TRBD1 matches 7 bases. Germline CDR1 reads SGHTA; CDR2 reads FQGNSA. V dropped 4 bases and J dropped 7; count of bases not matched to a gene: 15. The CDR3 extends over 17 amino acids. The CDR3 spells CASSSGTDSIGGEKLFF. Here the CDR3 DNA reads TGTGCCAGCAGCTCCGGGACAGATTCCATTGGGGGTGAAAAACTGTTTTTT.

The CDR3 bases are TGCAGCGTTGAATCGGGGGGACCAGCCCTAGGGACCCAGTACTTC. Amino acid sequence: CSVESGGPALGTQYF. The chain has TRBV29-1 and TRBJ2-5; 7 positions agree with TRBD2. Losses at the gene ends were 2 bases for V and 7 bases for J; bases not matched to a gene: 13. This CDR3 has 15 amino acids. Germline CDR1 SQVTM, CDR2 ANQGSEA.

This clonotype has ten or more counts. The gene calls are TRBV4-2 and TRBJ2-7, with 14 bases that match TRBD2. After removal of 1 base from V and 4 bases from J, the junction contained 6 bases not matched to a gene. This CDR3 is built from 17 residues. Germline values: CDR1 LGHNA, CDR2 YNFKEQ. CDR3: CASSQGAGTSGSYEQYF. CDR3 nucleotides: TGTGCCAGCAGCCAAGGGGCCGGGACTAGCGGGAGTTACGAGCAGTACTTC.

The chain is built from TRBV27 and TRBJ2-7, with D possibly TRBD2 on 5 matching bases. CDR3 length equals 14 residues. CDR1 is MNHEY, CDR2 SMNVEV, per germline (reference sequence). V gave up 5 bases and J gave up 1 base, with 12 bases separating them. The CDR3 nucleotides are TGTGCCAGCAGTGAAAGGAGGACGTCCTACGAGCAGTACTTC. It yields the protein CASSERRTSYEQYF.